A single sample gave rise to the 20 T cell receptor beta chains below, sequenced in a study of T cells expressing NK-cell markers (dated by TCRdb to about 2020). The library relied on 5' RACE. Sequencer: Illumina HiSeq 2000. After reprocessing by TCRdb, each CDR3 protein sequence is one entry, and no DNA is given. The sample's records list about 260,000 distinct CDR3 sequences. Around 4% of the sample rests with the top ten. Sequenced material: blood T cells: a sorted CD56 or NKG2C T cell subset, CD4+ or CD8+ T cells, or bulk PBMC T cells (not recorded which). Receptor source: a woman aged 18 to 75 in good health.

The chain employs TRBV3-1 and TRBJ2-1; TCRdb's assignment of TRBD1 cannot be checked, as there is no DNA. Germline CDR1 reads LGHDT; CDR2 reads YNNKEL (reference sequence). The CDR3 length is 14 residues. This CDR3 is CASSRASLHNEQFF.

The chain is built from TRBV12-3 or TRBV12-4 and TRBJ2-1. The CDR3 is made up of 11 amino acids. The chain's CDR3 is CASSLANTQFF.

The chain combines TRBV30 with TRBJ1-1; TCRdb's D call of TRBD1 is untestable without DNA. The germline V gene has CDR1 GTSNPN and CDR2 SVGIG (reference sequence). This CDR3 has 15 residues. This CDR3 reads CAWSVKTGRDTEAFF.

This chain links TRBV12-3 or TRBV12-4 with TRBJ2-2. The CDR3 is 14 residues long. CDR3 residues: CASTVIQNTGELFF.

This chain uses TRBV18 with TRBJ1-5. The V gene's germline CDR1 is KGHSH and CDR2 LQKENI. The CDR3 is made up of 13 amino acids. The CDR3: CASSPQANQPQHF.

The CDR3 sequence: CASIDLASGLYEQYF. The chain joins TRBV27 to TRBJ2-7; TCRdb lists TRBD2, though no DNA is available to test this call. The germline CDR1 and CDR2 sequences are MNHEY and SMNVEV (reference sequence). The CDR3 consists of 15 residues.

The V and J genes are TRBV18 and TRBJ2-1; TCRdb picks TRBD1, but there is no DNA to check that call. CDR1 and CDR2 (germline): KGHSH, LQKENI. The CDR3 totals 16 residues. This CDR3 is CASSPLRTVETREQFF.

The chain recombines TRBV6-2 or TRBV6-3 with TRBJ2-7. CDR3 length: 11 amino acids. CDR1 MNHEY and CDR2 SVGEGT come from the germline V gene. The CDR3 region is CASSYSLEQYF.

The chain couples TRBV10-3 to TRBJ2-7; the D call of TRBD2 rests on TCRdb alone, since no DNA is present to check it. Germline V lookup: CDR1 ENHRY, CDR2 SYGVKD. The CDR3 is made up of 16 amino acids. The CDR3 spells CAISGTGTSGSYEQYF.

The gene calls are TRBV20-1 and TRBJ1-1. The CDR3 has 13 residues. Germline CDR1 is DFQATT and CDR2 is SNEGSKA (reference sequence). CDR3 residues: CSATPGLAGEAFF.

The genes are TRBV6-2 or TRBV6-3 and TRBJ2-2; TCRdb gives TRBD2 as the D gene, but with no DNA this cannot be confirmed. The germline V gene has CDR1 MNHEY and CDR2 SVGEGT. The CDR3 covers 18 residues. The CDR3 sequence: CASSPYEGGFANTGELFF.

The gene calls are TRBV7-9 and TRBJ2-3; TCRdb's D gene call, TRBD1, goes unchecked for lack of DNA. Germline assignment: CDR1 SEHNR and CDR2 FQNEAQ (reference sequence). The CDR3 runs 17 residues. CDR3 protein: CASSAPGAGGITDTQYF. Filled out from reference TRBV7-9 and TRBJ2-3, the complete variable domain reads DTGVSQNPRHKITKRGQNVTFRCDPISEHNRLYWYRQTLGQGPEFLTYFQNEAQLEKSRLLSDRFSAERPKGSFSTLEIQRTEQGDSAMYLCASSAPGAGGITDTQYFGPGTRLTVL.

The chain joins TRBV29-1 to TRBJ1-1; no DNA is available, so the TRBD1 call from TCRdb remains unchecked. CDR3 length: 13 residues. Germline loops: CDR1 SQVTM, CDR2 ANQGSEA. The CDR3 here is CSVEGQRNTEAFF. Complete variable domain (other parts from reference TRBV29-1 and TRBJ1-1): SAVISQKPSRDICQRGTSLTIQCQVDSQVTMMFWYRQQPGQSLTLIATANQGSEATYESGFVIDKFPISRPNLTFSTLTVSNMSPEDSSIYLCSVEGQRNTEAFFGQGTRLTVV.

The CDR3 region is CSARRARDSPLHF. The genes are TRBV20-1 and TRBJ1-6; TCRdb picks TRBD1, but there is no DNA to check that call. CDR1 DFQATT and CDR2 SNEGSKA come from the germline V gene (reference sequence). The CDR3 is 13 residues long.

The CDR3 loop reads CASSFSSERETQYF. This chain uses TRBV11-2 with TRBJ2-5; the TCRdb call, TRBD2, lacks DNA for checking. CDR3 size: 14 residues. Germline CDR1 reads SGHAT; CDR2 reads FQNNGV. The variable domain in full, completed from reference TRBV11-2 and TRBJ2-5, reads EAGVAQSPRYKIIEKRQSVAFWCNPISGHATLYWYQQILGQGPKLLIQFQNNGVVDDSQLPKDRFSAERLKGVDSTLKIQPAKLEDSAVYLCASSFSSERETQYFGPGTRLLVL.

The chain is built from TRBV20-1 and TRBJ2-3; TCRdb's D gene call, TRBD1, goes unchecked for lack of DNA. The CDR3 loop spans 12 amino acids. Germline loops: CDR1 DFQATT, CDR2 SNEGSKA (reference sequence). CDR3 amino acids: CSASRGTDTQYF.

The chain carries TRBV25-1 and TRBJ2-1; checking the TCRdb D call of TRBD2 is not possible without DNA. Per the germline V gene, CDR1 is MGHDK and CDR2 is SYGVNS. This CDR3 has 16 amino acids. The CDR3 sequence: CASSDLVTSPGNEQFF.

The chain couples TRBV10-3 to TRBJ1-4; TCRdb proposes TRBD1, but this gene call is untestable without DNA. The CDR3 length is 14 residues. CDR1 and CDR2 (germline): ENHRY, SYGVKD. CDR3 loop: CAISETGGGEKLFF.

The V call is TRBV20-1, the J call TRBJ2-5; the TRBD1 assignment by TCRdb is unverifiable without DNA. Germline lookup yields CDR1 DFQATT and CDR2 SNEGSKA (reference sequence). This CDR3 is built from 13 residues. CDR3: CSAGTRTRETQYF.

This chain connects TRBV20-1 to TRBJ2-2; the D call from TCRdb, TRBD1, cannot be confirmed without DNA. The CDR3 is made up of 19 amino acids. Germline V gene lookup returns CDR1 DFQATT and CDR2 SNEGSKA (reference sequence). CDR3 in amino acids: CSARDLTGGNLANTGELFF.